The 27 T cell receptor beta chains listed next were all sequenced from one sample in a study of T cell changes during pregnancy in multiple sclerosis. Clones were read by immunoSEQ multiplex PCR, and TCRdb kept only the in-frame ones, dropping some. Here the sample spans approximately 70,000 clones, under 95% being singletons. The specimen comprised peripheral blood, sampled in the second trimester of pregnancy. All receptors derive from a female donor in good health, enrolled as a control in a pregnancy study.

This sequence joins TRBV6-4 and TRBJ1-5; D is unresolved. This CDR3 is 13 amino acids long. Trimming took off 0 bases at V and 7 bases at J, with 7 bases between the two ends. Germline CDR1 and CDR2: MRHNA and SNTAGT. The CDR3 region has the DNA TGTGCCAGCAGTGACTCAGAGGGACAGCCCCAGCATTTT. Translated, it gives CASSDSEGQPQHF.

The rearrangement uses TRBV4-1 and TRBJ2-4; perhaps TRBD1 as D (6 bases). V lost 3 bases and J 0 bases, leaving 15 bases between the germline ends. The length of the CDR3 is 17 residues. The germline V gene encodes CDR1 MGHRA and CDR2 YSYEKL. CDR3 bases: TGCGCCAGCAGCCAGGGACCCCCAGGGGTAGCCAAAAACATTCAGTACTTC. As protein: CASSQGPPGVAKNIQYF.

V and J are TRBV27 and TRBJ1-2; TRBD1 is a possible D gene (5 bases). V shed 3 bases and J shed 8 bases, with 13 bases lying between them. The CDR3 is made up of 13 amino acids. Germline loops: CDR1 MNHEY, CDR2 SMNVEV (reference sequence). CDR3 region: CASSLGGGLGYTF. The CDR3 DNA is TGTGCCAGCAGTTTGGGGGGAGGCTTAGGCTACACCTTC.

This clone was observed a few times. The CDR3 here is CATPALGYGYTF. CDR3 DNA sequence: TGTGCCACCCCCGCACTTGGCTATGGCTACACCTTC. This chain uses TRBV28 with TRBJ1-2; no clear D. Germline CDR1 reads MDHEN; CDR2 reads SYDVKM. V lost 10 bases, J lost 4 bases, and 13 bases lay in between. The CDR3 totals 12 residues.

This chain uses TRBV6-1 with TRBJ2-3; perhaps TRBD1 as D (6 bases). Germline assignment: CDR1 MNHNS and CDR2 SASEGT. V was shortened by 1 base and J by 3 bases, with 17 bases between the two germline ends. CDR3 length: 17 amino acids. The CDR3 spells CASSEGGGSGSTDTQYF. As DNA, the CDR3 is TGTGCCAGCAGTGAAGGAGGGGGTTCGGGAAGTACAGATACGCAGTATTTT.

Here the CDR3 DNA reads TGTGCCAGCTCACCAAGGCAGACTAGCGGGAGGGCCTATACGCAGTATTTT. It specifies CASSPRQTSGRAYTQYF. V and J are TRBV18 and TRBJ2-3, with 14 positions matching TRBD2. This CDR3 has 17 amino acids. V lost 2 bases, J lost 7 bases, and 8 bases stayed unmatched. From germline, CDR1 is KGHSH and CDR2 LQKENI.

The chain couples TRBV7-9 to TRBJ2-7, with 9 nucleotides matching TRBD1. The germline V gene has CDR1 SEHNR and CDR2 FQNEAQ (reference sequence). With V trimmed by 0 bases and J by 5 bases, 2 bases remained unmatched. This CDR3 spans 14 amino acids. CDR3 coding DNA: TGTGCCAGCAGCTTAGCTACAGGGGGCAACGAGCAGTACTTC. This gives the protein CASSLATGGNEQYF.

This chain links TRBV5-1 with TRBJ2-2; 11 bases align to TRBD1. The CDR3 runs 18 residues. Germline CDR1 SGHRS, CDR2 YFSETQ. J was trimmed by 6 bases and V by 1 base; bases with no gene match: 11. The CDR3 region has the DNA TGCGCCAGCAGCTTGTTTCCGGGGACAGGGGGGTCCTCCGGGGAGCTGTTTTTT. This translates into CASSLFPGTGGSSGELFF.

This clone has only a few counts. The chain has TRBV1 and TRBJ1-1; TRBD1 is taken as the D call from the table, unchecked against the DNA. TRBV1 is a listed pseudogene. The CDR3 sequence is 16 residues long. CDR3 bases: TGCACCAGCAGGGACACGAAAGTACCGTTGAACACTGAAGCTTTCTTT. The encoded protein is CTSRDTKVPLNTEAFF.

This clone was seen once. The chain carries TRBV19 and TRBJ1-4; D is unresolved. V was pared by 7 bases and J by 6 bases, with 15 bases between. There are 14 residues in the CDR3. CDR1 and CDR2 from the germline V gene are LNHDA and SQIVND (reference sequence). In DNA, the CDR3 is TGTGCCAGTACCAAGGGAGTGTCGGATGAAAAACTGTTTTTT. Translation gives CASTKGVSDEKLFF.

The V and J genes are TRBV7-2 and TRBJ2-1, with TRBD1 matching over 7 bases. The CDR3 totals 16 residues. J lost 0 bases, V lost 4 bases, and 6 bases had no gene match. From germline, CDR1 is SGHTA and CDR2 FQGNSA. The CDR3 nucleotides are TGTGCCAGCAGCTGGGGACAGTTTAGCTCCTACAATGAGCAGTTCTTC. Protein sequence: CASSWGQFSSYNEQFF.

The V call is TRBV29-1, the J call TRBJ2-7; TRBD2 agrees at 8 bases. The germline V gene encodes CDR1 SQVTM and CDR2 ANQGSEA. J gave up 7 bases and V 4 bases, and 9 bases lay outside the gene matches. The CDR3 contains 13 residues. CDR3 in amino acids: CSVAEAGVGEQYF. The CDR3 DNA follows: TGCAGCGTTGCGGAAGCGGGAGTAGGTGAGCAGTACTTC.

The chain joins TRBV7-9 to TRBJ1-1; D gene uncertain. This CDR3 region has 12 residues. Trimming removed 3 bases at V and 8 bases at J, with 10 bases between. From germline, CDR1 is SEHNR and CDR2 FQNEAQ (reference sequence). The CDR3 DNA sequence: TGTGCCAGCAGCTTCGGGAACCGAGAAGCTTTCTTT. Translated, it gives CASSFGNREAFF.

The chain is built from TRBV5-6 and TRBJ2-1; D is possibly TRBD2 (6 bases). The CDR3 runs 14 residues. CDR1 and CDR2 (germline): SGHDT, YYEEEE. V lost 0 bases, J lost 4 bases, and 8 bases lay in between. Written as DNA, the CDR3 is TGTGCCAGCAGCTTGGCCGGGACTTACAATGAGCAGTTCTTC. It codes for CASSLAGTYNEQFF.

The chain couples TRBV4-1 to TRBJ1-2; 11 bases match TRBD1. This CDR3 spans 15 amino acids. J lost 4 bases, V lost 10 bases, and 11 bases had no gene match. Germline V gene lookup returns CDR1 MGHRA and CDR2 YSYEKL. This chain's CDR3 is CATEQGQGAGYGYTF. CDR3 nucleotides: TGCGCCACCGAGCAAGGACAGGGGGCAGGCTATGGCTACACCTTC.

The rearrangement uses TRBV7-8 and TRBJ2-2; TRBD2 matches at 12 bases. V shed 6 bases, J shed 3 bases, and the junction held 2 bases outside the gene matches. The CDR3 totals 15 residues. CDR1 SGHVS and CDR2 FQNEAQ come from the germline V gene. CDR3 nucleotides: TGTGCCAGCAGTCGGACTAGCGGGGACACCGGGGAGCTGTTTTTT. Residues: CASSRTSGDTGELFF.

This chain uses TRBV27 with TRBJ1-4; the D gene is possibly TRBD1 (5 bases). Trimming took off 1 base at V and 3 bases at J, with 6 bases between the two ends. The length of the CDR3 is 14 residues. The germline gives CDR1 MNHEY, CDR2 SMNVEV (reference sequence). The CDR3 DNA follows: TGTGCCAGCAGTTTATTAGGGGCTAATGAAAAACTGTTTTTT. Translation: CASSLLGANEKLFF.

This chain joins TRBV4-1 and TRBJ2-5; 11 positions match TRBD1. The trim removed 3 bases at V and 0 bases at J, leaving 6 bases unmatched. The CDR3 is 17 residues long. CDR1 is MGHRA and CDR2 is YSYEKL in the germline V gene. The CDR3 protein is CASSHNPGQGDQETQYF. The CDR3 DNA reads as TGCGCCAGCAGCCATAACCCGGGACAGGGGGACCAAGAGACCCAGTACTTC.

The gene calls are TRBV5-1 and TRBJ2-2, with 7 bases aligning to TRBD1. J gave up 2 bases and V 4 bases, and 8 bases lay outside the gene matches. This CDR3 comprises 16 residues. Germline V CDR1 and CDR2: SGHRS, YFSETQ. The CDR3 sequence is CASSQPGQFNTGELFF. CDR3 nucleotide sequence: TGCGCCAGCAGCCAACCGGGACAGTTCAACACCGGGGAGCTGTTTTTT.

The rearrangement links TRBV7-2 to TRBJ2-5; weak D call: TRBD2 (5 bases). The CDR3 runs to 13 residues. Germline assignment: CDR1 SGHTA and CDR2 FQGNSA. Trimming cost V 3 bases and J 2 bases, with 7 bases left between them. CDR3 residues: CASSFSAQETQYF. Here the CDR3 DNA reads TGTGCCAGCAGCTTTAGCGCTCAAGAGACCCAGTACTTC. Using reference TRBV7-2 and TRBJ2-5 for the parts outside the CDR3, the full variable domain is GAGVSQSPSNKVTEKGKDVELRCDPISGHTALYWYRQSLGQGLEFLIYFQGNSAPDKSGLPSDRFSAERTGGSVSTLTIQRTQQEDSAVYLCASSFSAQETQYFGPGTRLLVL.

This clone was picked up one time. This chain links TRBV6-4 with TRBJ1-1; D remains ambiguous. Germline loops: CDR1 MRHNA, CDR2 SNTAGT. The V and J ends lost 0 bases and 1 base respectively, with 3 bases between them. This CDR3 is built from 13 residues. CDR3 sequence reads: CASSDSQNTEAFF. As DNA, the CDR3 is TGTGCCAGCAGTGACTCACAGAACACTGAAGCTTTCTTT.

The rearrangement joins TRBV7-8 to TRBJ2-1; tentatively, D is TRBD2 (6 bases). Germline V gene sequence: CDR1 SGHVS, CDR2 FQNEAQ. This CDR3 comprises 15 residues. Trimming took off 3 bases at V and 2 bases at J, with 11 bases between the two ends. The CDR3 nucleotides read TGTGCCAGCAGCTTTCCGACGGGAGCCTACAATGAGCAGTTCTTC. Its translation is CASSFPTGAYNEQFF.

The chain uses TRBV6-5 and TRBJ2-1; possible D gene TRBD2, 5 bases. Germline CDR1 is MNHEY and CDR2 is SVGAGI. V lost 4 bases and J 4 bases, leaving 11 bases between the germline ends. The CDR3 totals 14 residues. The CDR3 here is CASSSRTAYNEQFF. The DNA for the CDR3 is TGTGCCAGCAGTTCCCGGACTGCTTACAATGAGCAGTTCTTC.

The chain's CDR3 is CASSPEASDEQFF. The DNA for the CDR3 is TGTGCCAGCAGTCCCGAGGCTAGCGACGAGCAGTTCTTC. The rearrangement joins TRBV28 to TRBJ2-1, with TRBD2 as a possible D gene (6 bases). CDR1 is MDHEN, CDR2 SYDVKM, per germline. Deletions cut 5 bases from V and 10 bases from J, with 15 bases between. The CDR3 loop spans 13 amino acids.

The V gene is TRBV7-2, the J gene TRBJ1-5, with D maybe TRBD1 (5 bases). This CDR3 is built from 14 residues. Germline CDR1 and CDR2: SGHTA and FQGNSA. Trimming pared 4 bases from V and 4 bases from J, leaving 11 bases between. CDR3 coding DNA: TGTGCCAGCAGCTCGGCCGGGGGGAATCAGCCCCAGCATTTT. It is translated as CASSSAGGNQPQHF.

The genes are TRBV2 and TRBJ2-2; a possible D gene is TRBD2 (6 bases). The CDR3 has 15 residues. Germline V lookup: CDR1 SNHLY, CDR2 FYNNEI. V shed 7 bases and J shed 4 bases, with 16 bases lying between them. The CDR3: CASTIGGMGTGELFF. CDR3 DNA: TGTGCCAGCACCATTGGGGGGATGGGCACCGGGGAGCTGTTTTTT.

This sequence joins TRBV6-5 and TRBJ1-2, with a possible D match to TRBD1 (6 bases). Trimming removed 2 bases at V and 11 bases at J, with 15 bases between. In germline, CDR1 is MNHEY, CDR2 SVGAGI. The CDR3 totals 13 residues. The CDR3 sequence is CASSYLGTGKYTF. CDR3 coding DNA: TGTGCCAGCAGTTACCTAGGTACAGGGAAGTACACCTTC.